These 32 T cell receptor beta chains share one sample of origin, sequenced in a study of T cell changes during pregnancy in multiple sclerosis. Method: immunoSEQ multiplex PCR; TCRdb's copy keeps in-frame clones and lacks some. The profile shows approximately 100,000 clones, around 94% of them singletons. The starting material was peripheral blood, obtained after pregnancy. The receptors were gathered from a female donor with multiple sclerosis, enrolled in a pregnancy study.

J is TRBJ2-1 and V is TRBV2; D not certain. V lost 3 bases, J lost 5 bases, and 17 bases lay in between. Germline CDR1 is SNHLY and CDR2 is FYNNEI. The CDR3 runs 16 residues. The CDR3 sequence: CASSDVSQVIDNEQFF. The CDR3 DNA is TGTGCCAGCAGTGATGTAAGTCAGGTAATTGACAATGAGCAGTTCTTC.

The CDR3 is CASRGPNQPQHF. CDR3 coding DNA: TGTGCCAGCAGGGGCCCCAATCAGCCCCAGCATTTT. The chain is built from TRBV6-1 and TRBJ1-5; no definite D call. CDR1 is MNHNS, CDR2 SASEGT, per germline. The CDR3 totals 12 residues. Trimming pared 6 bases from V and 3 bases from J, leaving 6 bases between.

J is TRBJ2-7 and V is TRBV5-1; TRBD2 matches at 9 bases. The CDR3 runs to 14 residues. The V gene's germline CDR1 is SGHRS and CDR2 YFSETQ. Losses at the gene ends were 0 bases for V and 6 bases for J; bases not matched to a gene: 4. The CDR3 DNA reads TGCGCCAGCAGCTTGGGAATAGCGGGAGCCGAGCAGTACTTC. It is translated as CASSLGIAGAEQYF.

This rearrangement joins TRBV19 to TRBJ2-1; the D gene is possibly TRBD1 (6 bases). Trimming shortened V by 5 bases and J by 3 bases, and 14 bases separated the two germline ends. CDR1 is LNHDA and CDR2 is SQIVND in the germline V gene (reference sequence). The CDR3 totals 15 residues. The CDR3 DNA sequence: TGTGCCAGTAGTTGGGCAGGGACATTCTACAATGAGCAGTTCTTC. It encodes CASSWAGTFYNEQFF.

This sequence joins TRBV7-2 and TRBJ2-2, with D maybe TRBD1 (6 bases). V shed 5 bases and J shed 2 bases, with 12 bases lying between them. This CDR3 comprises 15 residues. The germline gives CDR1 SGHTA, CDR2 FQGNSA. This CDR3 is CASSVRGRNTGELFF. The CDR3 nucleotides are TGTGCCAGCAGCGTCAGGGGCCGAAACACCGGGGAGCTGTTTTTT.

This rearrangement joins TRBV6-5 to TRBJ2-7, with 7 bases lining up with TRBD2. CDR1 MNHEY and CDR2 SVGAGI come from the germline V gene. After removal of 0 bases from V and 3 bases from J, the junction contained 8 bases not matched to a gene. The CDR3 loop spans 16 amino acids. CDR3 amino acids: CASSYSVTSPYYEQYF. The CDR3 region has the DNA TGTGCCAGCAGTTACTCCGTGACTAGCCCTTACTACGAGCAGTACTTC.

This rearrangement joins TRBV19 to TRBJ1-5; tentative D call: TRBD1 (6 bases). This CDR3 has 14 amino acids. V gave up 4 bases and J gave up 6 bases, with 13 bases separating them. Per germline, CDR1 LNHDA and CDR2 SQIVND (reference sequence). CDR3 DNA: TGTGCCAGTAGTAACACAGGGCCGGGTCAGCCCCAGCATTTT. Its protein product is CASSNTGPGQPQHF.

This clone came up once. The chain recombines TRBV7-2 with TRBJ1-5; 9 bases fit TRBD1. Unmatched junction bases numbered 3, after V lost 0 bases and J lost 3 bases. The CDR3 covers 16 residues. CDR1 and CDR2 from the germline V gene are SGHTA and FQGNSA. CDR3 residues: CASSLAGTGLNQPQHF. The CDR3 nucleotides are TGTGCCAGCAGCTTAGCGGGGACAGGGCTCAATCAGCCCCAGCATTTT.

The V gene is TRBV5-5, the J gene TRBJ1-1; 10 bases line up with TRBD1. The CDR3 totals 14 residues. The trim removed 0 bases at V and 5 bases at J, leaving 1 base unmatched. Germline values: CDR1 SGHKS, CDR2 YYEKEE (reference sequence). Written as DNA, the CDR3 is TGTGCCAGCAGCTTGGGGACAGGGGGGACTGAAGCTTTCTTT. Translation gives CASSLGTGGTEAFF.

The chain couples TRBV6-5 to TRBJ1-5, with a tentative D call TRBD1 (6 bases). Germline lookup yields CDR1 MNHEY and CDR2 SVGAGI. There are 14 residues in the CDR3. Between the trimmed V and J ends, which lost 2 bases and 6 bases, there was a span of 11 bases. CDR3 bases: TGTGCCAGCAGTTACGGGGGCTGGGGTCAGCCCCAGCATTTT. This encodes CASSYGGWGQPQHF.

This chain uses TRBV6-5 with TRBJ2-7; 8 positions match TRBD1. Germline assignment: CDR1 MNHEY and CDR2 SVGAGI. The CDR3 is 16 residues long. V was clipped by 0 bases and J by 5 bases; unmatched bases: 9. The CDR3 here is CASSYSFGQGTHEQYF. The CDR3, as DNA: TGTGCCAGCAGTTACTCTTTTGGACAGGGAACCCACGAGCAGTACTTC.

The V call is TRBV28, the J call TRBJ1-2; D perhaps matches TRBD1 (5 bases). Germline loops: CDR1 MDHEN, CDR2 SYDVKM. The CDR3 consists of 14 residues. V was pared by 6 bases and J by 1 base, with 12 bases between. DNA for the CDR3: TGTGCCAGCAGCCTTCACGGGGGTAACTATGGCTACACCTTC. Translation: CASSLHGGNYGYTF.

The rearrangement links TRBV18 to TRBJ2-3; 9 nucleotides align to TRBD1. In germline, CDR1 is KGHSH, CDR2 LQKENI. There are 17 residues in the CDR3. V trimming: 4 bases; J trimming: 2 bases; junction bases outside the gene matches: 10. The CDR3 region is CASSLYQTGGFTDTQYF. CDR3 DNA sequence: TGTGCCAGCTCACTCTACCAGACAGGGGGTTTCACAGATACGCAGTATTTT.

The chain joins TRBV4-1 to TRBJ1-2, with a weak D call TRBD1 (6 bases). Germline CDR1 MGHRA, CDR2 YSYEKL. The CDR3 spans 15 residues. V lost 0 bases and J lost 3, with 11 bases in between. CDR3 in DNA: TGCGCCAGCAGCCAAGATCCTGGGGGCTACTATGGCTACACCTTC. Residues: CASSQDPGGYYGYTF.

The rearrangement joins TRBV30 to TRBJ2-7, with D uncertain. The CDR3 covers 13 residues. Germline V gives CDR1 GTSNPN, CDR2 SVGIG (reference sequence). V lost 2 bases to trimming and J lost 2 bases, with 10 bases between them. The CDR3 coding sequence is TGTGCCTGGAGTCCCCGGGTTGCCTACGAGCAGTACTTC. The encoded protein is CAWSPRVAYEQYF.

V usage is TRBV7-9 and J usage is TRBJ2-3; TRBD1 matches 9 bases. The germline V gene encodes CDR1 SEHNR and CDR2 FQNEAQ (reference sequence). CDR3 size: 16 residues. V gave up 4 bases and J gave up 2 bases; unmatched junction bases: 7. CDR3 residues: CASSSFRDRDTDTQYF. Written as DNA, the CDR3 is TGTGCCAGCAGCTCGTTCCGGGACAGGGACACAGATACGCAGTATTTT.

The chain is built from TRBV18 and TRBJ2-5; 11 bases are a match to TRBD2. CDR1 and CDR2 from the germline V gene are KGHSH and LQKENI. The CDR3 loop spans 15 amino acids. V dropped 8 bases and J dropped 2; count of bases not matched to a gene: 7. The CDR3 bases are TGTGCCAGCGCTACTAGCGGGAGCTTACAAGAGACCCAGTACTTC. Translation: CASATSGSLQETQYF.

This chain uses TRBV7-9 with TRBJ2-3; TRBD1 aligns across 8 bases. J lost 5 bases, V lost 5 bases, and 15 bases had no gene match. The CDR3 extends over 17 amino acids. CDR1 and CDR2 from the germline V gene are SEHNR and FQNEAQ (reference sequence). In nucleotides, the CDR3 is TGTGCCAGCAGCCTGAGACGTCCCCAGGGGGCCGGAGATACGCAGTATTTT. It translates to CASSLRRPQGAGDTQYF.

V is TRBV30 and J is TRBJ1-2; 8 bases line up with TRBD1. The CDR3 covers 17 residues. Germline CDR1 is GTSNPN and CDR2 is SVGIG (reference sequence). The V segment lost 1 base and the J segment 0 bases; nucleotides outside the gene matches: 10. CDR3 sequence (DNA): TGTGCCTGGAGTGGCCGACAGGGGCCTCCGTCTAACTATGGCTACACCTTC. It translates to CAWSGRQGPPSNYGYTF. The full variable domain, its missing parts supplied by reference TRBV30 and TRBJ1-2, is SQTIHQWPATLVQPVGSPLSLECTVEGTSNPNLYWYRQAAGRGLQLLFYSVGIGQISSEVPQNLSASRPQDRQFILSSKKLLLSDSGFYLCAWSGRQGPPSNYGYTFGSGTRLTVV.

The chain employs TRBV2 and TRBJ1-5, with 9 nucleotides matching TRBD1. The V and J ends lost 6 bases and 5 bases, in that order; junction bases with no gene match: 5. Germline V gene data show CDR1 as SNHLY and CDR2 as FYNNEI. This CDR3 has 14 amino acids. This CDR3 reads CASSWDREDQPQHF. The CDR3 bases are TGTGCCAGCAGCTGGGACAGGGAGGATCAGCCCCAGCATTTT. Full variable domain (rest looked up from reference TRBV2 and TRBJ1-5): EPEVTQTPSHQVTQMGQEVILRCVPISNHLYFYWYRQILGQKVEFLVSFYNNEISEKSEIFDDQFSVERPDGSNFTLKIRSTKLEDSAMYFCASSWDREDQPQHFGDGTRLSIL.

The chain is built from TRBV6-6 and TRBJ1-1, with 8 bases identical to TRBD1. Germline CDR1 MNHNY, CDR2 SVGAGI (reference sequence). V shed 6 bases and J 1 base; nucleotides not matched to a gene: 7. The CDR3 extends over 15 amino acids. This CDR3 reads CASRESGGANTEAFF. The CDR3 DNA reads TGTGCCAGCAGGGAGTCAGGGGGCGCGAACACTGAAGCTTTCTTT.

The V and J genes are TRBV6-5 and TRBJ2-1; 8 nucleotides agree with TRBD2. CDR1 and CDR2 (germline): MNHEY, SVGAGI. V lost 6 bases, J lost 7 bases, and 8 bases stayed unmatched. The CDR3 extends over 14 amino acids. The CDR3 DNA sequence: TGTGCCAGCAGCCCGAAGGTAGCGGGGAATGAGCAGTTCTTC. Residues: CASSPKVAGNEQFF.

This chain links TRBV14 with TRBJ1-1, with 7 positions matching TRBD1. The CDR3 is 14 amino acids. Losses at the gene ends were 1 base for V and 6 bases for J; bases not matched to a gene: 5. Germline V gene sequence: CDR1 SGHDN, CDR2 FVKESK. The CDR3 sequence: CASSQGQGPSEAFF. CDR3 bases: TGTGCCAGCAGCCAAGGACAGGGACCGTCTGAAGCTTTCTTT.

The CDR3 nucleotides are TGTGCCAGCAGCCCCATTGGCAGGGGGCCCGCCTACGAGCAGTACTTC. As protein: CASSPIGRGPAYEQYF. V gene TRBV9 combines with J gene TRBJ2-7, with 8 bases that match TRBD1. CDR1 SGDLS and CDR2 YYNGEE come from the germline V gene. V lost 4 bases to trimming and J lost 2 bases; unmatched junction nucleotides: 11. CDR3 size: 16 residues.

The CDR3 here is CASPNSEGDSTDTQYF. CDR3 DNA: TGTGCCAGCCCCAACTCGGAAGGGGATAGCACAGATACGCAGTATTTT. The chain recombines TRBV7-2 with TRBJ2-3; maybe TRBD1 (5 bases). The CDR3 loop spans 16 amino acids. V dropped 8 bases and J dropped 0 bases, with 18 bases sitting between them. Germline assignment: CDR1 SGHTA and CDR2 FQGNSA.

The gene calls are TRBV7-9 and TRBJ2-7; 7 nucleotides line up with TRBD1. V lost 5 bases and J lost 3; bases outside the gene matches: 13. Germline CDR1 SEHNR, CDR2 FQNEAQ (reference sequence). The CDR3 runs 16 residues. CDR3 protein: CASSAPGQRTLYEQYF. The DNA of the CDR3 is TGTGCCAGCAGCGCGCCGGGACAGCGGACTCTCTACGAGCAGTACTTC.

The genes are TRBV2 and TRBJ2-3, with TRBD1 matching over 8 bases. Per the germline V gene, CDR1 is SNHLY and CDR2 is FYNNEI. This CDR3 is 14 amino acids long. The V gene end was trimmed by 3 bases and the J gene end by 1 base; junction bases not matched to a gene: 0. CDR3 DNA: TGTGCCAGCAGTGAGGACAGGGGCACAGATACGCAGTATTTT. Protein product: CASSEDRGTDTQYF.

This clone was picked up one time. CDR3 nucleotides: TGTGCCAGCCGGACAGGGGCGGATACGCAGTATTTT. Its translation is CASRTGADTQYF. The chain links TRBV6-1 to TRBJ2-3; 9 bases are a match to TRBD1. The germline CDR1 and CDR2 sequences are MNHNS and SASEGT. The trim removed 8 bases at V and 6 bases at J, leaving 3 bases unmatched. The CDR3 spans 12 residues.

The chain employs TRBV5-1 and TRBJ1-1, with 11 bases aligning to TRBD1. V shed 0 bases and J 3 bases; nucleotides not matched to a gene: 4. CDR1 is SGHRS and CDR2 is YFSETQ in the germline V gene. This CDR3 region has 16 residues. In nucleotides, the CDR3 is TGCGCCAGCAGCTTGGGACCGGGACAGGGGGACACTGAAGCTTTCTTT. Translated, it gives CASSLGPGQGDTEAFF.

A single count supports this clone. The J gene is TRBJ2-7, the V gene TRBV5-1; 8 bases line up with TRBD1. V was clipped by 3 bases and J by 2 bases; unmatched bases: 4. CDR3 length: 14 amino acids. Per germline, CDR1 SGHRS and CDR2 YFSETQ. Here the CDR3 DNA reads TGCGCCAGCAGCTGGACAGGGCAACCCTACGAGCAGTACTTC. Translation gives CASSWTGQPYEQYF.

The genes are TRBV7-8 and TRBJ1-1; 10 bases are shared with TRBD1. Losses at the gene ends were 7 bases for V and 2 bases for J; bases not matched to a gene: 4. CDR3 length: 14 amino acids. CDR1 is SGHVS, CDR2 FQNEAQ, per germline. For the CDR3, the DNA is TGTGCCAGCATCCTGACAGGGGGCAACACTGAAGCTTTCTTT. Translating gives CASILTGGNTEAFF.

A few counts support this clone. This rearrangement joins TRBV5-5 to TRBJ2-3, with D maybe TRBD1 (6 bases). V shed 3 bases and J shed 4 bases, with 18 bases lying between them. The CDR3 extends over 16 amino acids. Germline V gene data show CDR1 as SGHKS and CDR2 as YYEKEE (reference sequence). DNA of the CDR3: TGTGCCAGCAGCTCGGACAGCCGAGTACCCCCAGATACGCAGTATTTT. This encodes CASSSDSRVPPDTQYF. Full variable domain (remainder filled in from reference TRBV5-5 and TRBJ2-3): DAGVTQSPTHLIKTRGQQVTLRCSPISGHKSVSWYQQVLGQGPQFIFQYYEKEERGRGNFPDRFSARQFPNYSSELNVNALLLGDSALYLCASSSDSRVPPDTQYFGPGTRLTVL.